The entry below describes one TCR beta chain. The CDR3 spans 18 residues. Germline V lookup: CDR1 SGHTA, CDR2 FQGNSA. V shed 3 bases, J shed 1 base, and the junction held 13 bases outside the gene matches. Both 60 Vbeta primers and 13 Jbeta primers went into the PCR. Data came from immunoSEQ multiplex PCR; TCRdb stores just in-frame clones and leaves some out. The table lists about 92,000 clones, with less than 20% in the top ten. The data were taken from a study of cytomegalovirus exposure and HLA in healthy donors. V gene TRBV7-2 combines with J gene TRBJ2-3; 7 nucleotides line up with TRBD2. Material: PBMCs. The sequence was collected from a man over 45 in good health and CMV-seropositive. The CDR3 here is CASSLAPGVAGGTDTQYF. Written as DNA, the CDR3 is TGTGCCAGCAGCTTGGCCCCCGGGGTAGCGGGTGGCACAGATACGCAGTATTTT.